The present entry profiles one T cell receptor (beta chain) with its context. This record belongs to a study of patients and donors after allogeneic stem cell transplantation. The CDR3 runs 11 residues. Trimming took 6 bases from V and 2 from J, leaving 4 bases between them. Germline values: CDR1 LGHNT, CDR2 FRNRAP. Via MiXCR, TCRdb re-called the RT-PCR reads, giving one row per CDR3 protein. The table includes around 70,000 distinct CDR3 sequences, more than 20% detected once. The TCR comes from a human donor who was either an allogeneic HSCT recipient or a stem cell or donor lymphocyte infusion donor (not recorded which). It is not recorded whose cells these are; they may come from a transplant donor. V is TRBV12-5 and J is TRBJ2-5; no firm D call. What was sequenced was blood, either unsorted or a sorted T cell fraction (not recorded which). The CDR3 sequence is CASGLQETQYF. CDR3 DNA sequence: TGTGCTAGTGGATTACAAGAGACCCAGTACTTC.